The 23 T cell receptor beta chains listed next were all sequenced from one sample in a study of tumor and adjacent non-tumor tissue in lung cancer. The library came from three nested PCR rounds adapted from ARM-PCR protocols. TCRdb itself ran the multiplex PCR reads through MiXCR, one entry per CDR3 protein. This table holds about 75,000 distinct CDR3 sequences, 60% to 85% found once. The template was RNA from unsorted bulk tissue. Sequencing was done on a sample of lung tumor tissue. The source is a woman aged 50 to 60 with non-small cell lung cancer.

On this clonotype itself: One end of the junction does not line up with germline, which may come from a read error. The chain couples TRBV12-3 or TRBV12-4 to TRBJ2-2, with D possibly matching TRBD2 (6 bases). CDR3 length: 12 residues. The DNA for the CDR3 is TGTGCCAGCAGCCGCCCAGGCGGGGAGATGTTTTTT. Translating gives CASSRPGGEMFF.

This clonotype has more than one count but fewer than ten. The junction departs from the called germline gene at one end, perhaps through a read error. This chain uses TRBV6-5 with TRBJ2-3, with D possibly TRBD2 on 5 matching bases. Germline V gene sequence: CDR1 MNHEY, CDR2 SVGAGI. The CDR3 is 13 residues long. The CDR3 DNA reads TGTGCCAGCAGGAGGGTAATCACAGATATGCAGTATTTT. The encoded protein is CASRRVITDMQYF.

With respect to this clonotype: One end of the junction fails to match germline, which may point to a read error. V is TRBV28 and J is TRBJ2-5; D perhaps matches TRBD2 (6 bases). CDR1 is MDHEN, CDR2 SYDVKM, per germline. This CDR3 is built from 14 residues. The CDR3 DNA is TGTGCCAGCAGTTTTATCGGGAGCAGGGAGACCCAATACTTC. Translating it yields CASSFIGSRETQYF. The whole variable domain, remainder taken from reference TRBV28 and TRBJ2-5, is DVKVTQSSRYLVKRTGEKVFLECVQDMDHENMFWYRQDPGLGLRLIYFSYDVKMKEKGDIPEGYSVSREKKERFSLILESASTNQTSMYLCASSFIGSRETQYFGPGTRLLVL.

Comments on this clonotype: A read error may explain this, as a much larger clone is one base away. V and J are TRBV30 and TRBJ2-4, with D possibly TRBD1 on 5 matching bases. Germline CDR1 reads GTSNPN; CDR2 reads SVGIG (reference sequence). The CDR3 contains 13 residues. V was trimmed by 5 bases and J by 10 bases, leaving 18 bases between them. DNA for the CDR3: TGTGCCTGGTGTATCGTTGGGGCCAATATTCAGTACTTC. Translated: CAWCIVGANIQYF.

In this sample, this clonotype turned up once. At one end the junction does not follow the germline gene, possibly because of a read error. The CDR3 nucleotides read TGCGGGGGGAGAGGGAAGACAACTCCCTGCGAGCACTACTTC. This encodes CGGRGKTTPCEHYF. This chain connects TRBV4-1 to TRBJ2-7; D possibly uses TRBD1 or TRBD2 (5 bases each). The CDR3 has 14 amino acids. The germline CDR1 and CDR2 sequences are MGHRA and YSYEKL.

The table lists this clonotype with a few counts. In DNA, the CDR3 is TGCCGTGTAGAGTTCACTGAAGCTTTCTTT. This gives the protein CRVEFTEAFF. The chain uses TRBV20-1 and TRBJ1-1; D ambiguous. Germline V CDR1 and CDR2: DFQATT, SNEGSKA (reference sequence). CDR3 length: 10 amino acids.

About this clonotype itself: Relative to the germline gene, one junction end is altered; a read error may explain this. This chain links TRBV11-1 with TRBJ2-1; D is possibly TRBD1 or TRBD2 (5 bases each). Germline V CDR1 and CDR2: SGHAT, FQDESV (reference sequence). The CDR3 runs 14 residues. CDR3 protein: CASSPGREYNEKFF. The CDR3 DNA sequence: TGTGCCAGCAGCCCCGGCAGGGAGTATAATGAGAAGTTCTTC.

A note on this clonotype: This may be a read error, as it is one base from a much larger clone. The CDR3 here is CSATWTGGNTDTQYF. CDR3 coding DNA: TGCAGTGCCACCTGGACAGGGGGAAACACAGATACGCAGTATTTT. The chain links TRBV20-1 to TRBJ2-3; 10 nucleotides agree with TRBD1. From germline, CDR1 is DFQATT and CDR2 SNEGSKA (reference sequence). V lost 6 bases to trimming and J lost 2 bases; unmatched junction nucleotides: 8. There are 15 residues in the CDR3.

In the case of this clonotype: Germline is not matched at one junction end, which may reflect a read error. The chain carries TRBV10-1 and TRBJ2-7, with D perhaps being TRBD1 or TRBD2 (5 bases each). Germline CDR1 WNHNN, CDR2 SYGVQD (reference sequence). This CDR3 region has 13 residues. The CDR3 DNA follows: TGCGCCTGCAGTGGAGGCGTTCTGGGGGACCAGTACTTC. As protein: CACSGGVLGDQYF.

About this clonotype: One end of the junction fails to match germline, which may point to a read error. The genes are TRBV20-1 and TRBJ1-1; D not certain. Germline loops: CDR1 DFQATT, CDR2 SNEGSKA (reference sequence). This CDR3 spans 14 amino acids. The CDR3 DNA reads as TGTAGTGCTAGAGACCCCGCGGTGAACACTGGAGCTTTCTTT. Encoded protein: CSARDPAVNTGAFF.

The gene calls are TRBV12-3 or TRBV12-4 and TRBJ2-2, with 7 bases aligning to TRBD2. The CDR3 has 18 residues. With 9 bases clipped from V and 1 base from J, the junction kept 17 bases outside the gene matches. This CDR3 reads CARSRHALGLMNTGELFF. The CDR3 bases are TGTGCCAGAAGTAGACACGCCTTGGGACTAATGAACACCGGGGAGCTGTTTTTT.

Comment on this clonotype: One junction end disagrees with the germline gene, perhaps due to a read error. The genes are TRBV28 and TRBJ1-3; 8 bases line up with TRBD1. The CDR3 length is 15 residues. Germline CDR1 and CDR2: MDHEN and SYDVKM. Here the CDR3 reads CASSFGTGSGNTIYF. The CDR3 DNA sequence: TGCGCTAGCAGCTTCGGGACAGGCTCTGGAAACACCATATATTTT.

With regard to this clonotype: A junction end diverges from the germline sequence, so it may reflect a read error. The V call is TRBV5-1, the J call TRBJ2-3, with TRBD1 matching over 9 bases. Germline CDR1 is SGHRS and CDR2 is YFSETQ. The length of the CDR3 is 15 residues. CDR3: CASSNTGGDTDTRYF. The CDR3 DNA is TGTGCCAGCAGCAATACAGGGGGCGACACAGATACGCGGTATTTT.

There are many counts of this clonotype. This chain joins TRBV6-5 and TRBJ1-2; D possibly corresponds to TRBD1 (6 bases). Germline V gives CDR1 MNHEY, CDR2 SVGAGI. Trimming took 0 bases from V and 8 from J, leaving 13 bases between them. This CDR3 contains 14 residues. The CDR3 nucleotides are TGTGCCAGCAGTTACTCGATCAGGGGAGGAGGCTACACCTTC. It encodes CASSYSIRGGGYTF.

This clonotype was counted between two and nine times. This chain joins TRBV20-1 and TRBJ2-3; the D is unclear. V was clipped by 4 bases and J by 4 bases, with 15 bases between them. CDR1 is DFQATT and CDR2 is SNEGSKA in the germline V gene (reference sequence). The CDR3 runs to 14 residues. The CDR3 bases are TGCAGTGCTATTGACCCCCGAGGAGCAGATACGCAGTATTTT. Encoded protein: CSAIDPRGADTQYF.

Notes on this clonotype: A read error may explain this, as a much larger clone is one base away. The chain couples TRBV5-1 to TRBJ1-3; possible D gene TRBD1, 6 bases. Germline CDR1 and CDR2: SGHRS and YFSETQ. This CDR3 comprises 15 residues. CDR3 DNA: TGCGCCAGCAACTTGGCAGGGGCCACTGGAAACACCATATATTTT. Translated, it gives CASNLAGATGNTIYF. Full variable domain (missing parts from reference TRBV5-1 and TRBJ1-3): KAGVTQTPRYLIKTRGQQVTLSCSPISGHRSVSWYQQTPGQGLQFLFEYFSETQRNKGNFPGRFSGRQFSNSRSEMNVSTLELGDSALYLCASNLAGATGNTIYFGEGSWLTVV.

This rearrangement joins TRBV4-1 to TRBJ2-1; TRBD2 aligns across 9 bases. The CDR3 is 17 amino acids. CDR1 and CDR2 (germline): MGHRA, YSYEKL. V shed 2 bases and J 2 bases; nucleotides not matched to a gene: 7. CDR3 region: CASSQSSGIDTYNEQFF. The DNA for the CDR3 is TGCGCCAGCAGCCAATCTAGCGGGATTGACACCTACAATGAGCAGTTCTTC.

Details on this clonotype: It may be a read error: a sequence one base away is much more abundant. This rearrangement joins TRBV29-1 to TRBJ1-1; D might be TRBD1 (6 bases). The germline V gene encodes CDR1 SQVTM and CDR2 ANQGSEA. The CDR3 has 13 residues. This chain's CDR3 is CSSGGFGGTEAFF. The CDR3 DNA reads TGCAGTTCCGGGGGCTTTGGGGGCACTGAAGCTTTCTTT.

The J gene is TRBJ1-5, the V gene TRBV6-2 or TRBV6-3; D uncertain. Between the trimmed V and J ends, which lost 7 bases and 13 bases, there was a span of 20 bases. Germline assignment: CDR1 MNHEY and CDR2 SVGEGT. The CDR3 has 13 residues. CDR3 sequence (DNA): TGTGCCAGCACCACCCGAGGGAGCTGGGCTCAGCATTTT. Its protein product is CASTTRGSWAQHF.

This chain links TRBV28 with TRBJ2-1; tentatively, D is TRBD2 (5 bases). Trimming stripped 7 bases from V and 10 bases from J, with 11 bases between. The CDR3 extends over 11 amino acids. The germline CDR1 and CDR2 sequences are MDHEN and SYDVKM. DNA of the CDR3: TGTGCCAGCACCGCCGGGGAAGAGCAGTTCTTC. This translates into CASTAGEEQFF.

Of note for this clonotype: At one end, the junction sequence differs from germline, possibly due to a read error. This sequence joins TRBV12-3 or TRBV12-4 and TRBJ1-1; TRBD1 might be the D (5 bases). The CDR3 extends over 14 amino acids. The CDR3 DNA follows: TGTGCCAGCAGTTTTCTTGGACACAACACTAAAGCTTTCTTT. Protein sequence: CASSFLGHNTKAFF.

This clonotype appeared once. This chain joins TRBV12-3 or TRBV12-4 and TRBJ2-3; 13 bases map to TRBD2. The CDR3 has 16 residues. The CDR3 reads CVNSLGLAGVSDTQYF. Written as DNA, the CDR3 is TGTGTCAACAGTCTAGGACTAGCGGGAGTGTCAGATACGCAGTATTTT.

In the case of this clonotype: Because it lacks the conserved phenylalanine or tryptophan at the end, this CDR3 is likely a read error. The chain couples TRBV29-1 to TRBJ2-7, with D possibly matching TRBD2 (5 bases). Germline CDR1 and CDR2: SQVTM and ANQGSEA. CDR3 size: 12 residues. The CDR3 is CSMEAQSYEQYS. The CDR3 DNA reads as TGCAGTATGGAGGCGCAGAGCTACGAGCAGTACTCC.